What follows are 25 T cell receptor beta chains derived from one specimen sequenced in a study of blood T cell repertoires in COVID-19 (dated by TCRdb to 2019 to 2021). Library preparation employed the immunoSEQ multiplex PCR assay. TCRdb carries this immuneACCESS record with in-frame sequences only. Its versions omit some clonotypes, under half of them owing to an unresolved V gene in the studies checked, with the rest unexplained. A total of about 270,000 clones appear in this sample, 82% of them only once. Less than 4% of the sample is in the top ten clones. The sequenced sample was peripheral blood. These receptors originate from a young woman with acute or convalescent COVID-19.

The chain has TRBV5-8 and TRBJ1-4; no firm D call. The CDR3 is 14 amino acids. Germline V lookup: CDR1 SGHTS, CDR2 YDEGEE. V was shortened by 1 base and J by 3 bases, with 7 bases between the two germline ends. CDR3 amino acids: CASSLNSPNEKLFF. In DNA, the CDR3 is TGTGCCAGCAGCTTGAACAGCCCTAATGAAAAACTGTTTTTT.

The V gene is TRBV5-1, the J gene TRBJ1-3; the D is unclear. Germline CDR1 SGHRS, CDR2 YFSETQ. This CDR3 has 14 amino acids. Trimming shortened V by 2 bases and J by 4 bases, and 10 bases separated the two germline ends. The DNA of the CDR3 is TGCGCCAGCAGCTTTAATCACAACGGAAACACCATATATTTT. Its protein product is CASSFNHNGNTIYF.

The chain recombines TRBV12-5 with TRBJ1-2, with 9 bases matching TRBD1. CDR1 and CDR2 (germline): LGHNT, FRNRAP. The V gene end was trimmed by 3 bases and the J gene end by 1 base; junction bases not matched to a gene: 15. CDR3 size: 19 residues. CDR3 in amino acids: CASGFSSGQGEPYNYGYTF. As DNA, the CDR3 is TGTGCTAGTGGTTTTTCCTCGGGACAGGGAGAACCCTATAACTATGGCTACACCTTC.

This clone was seen many times. The rearrangement uses TRBV7-3 and TRBJ2-1, with 7 positions matching TRBD2. Trimming cost V 7 bases and J 0 bases; bases outside gene matches: 6. CDR1 is SGHTA, CDR2 FQGTGA, per germline. This CDR3 has 15 amino acids. As DNA, the CDR3 is TGTGCCAGCACGTCCGGCGGGAGCTCCTACAATGAGCAGTTCTTC. Its translation: CASTSGGSSYNEQFF.

This clone was recorded once. CDR3 loop: CASSEAGAGGYSQYF. The CDR3 region has the DNA TGTGCCAGCAGTGAAGCTGGGGCAGGGGGATATTCGCAGTATTTT. The rearrangement joins TRBV2 to TRBJ2-3; 7 bases line up with TRBD1. Germline V gene lookup returns CDR1 SNHLY and CDR2 FYNNEI. The trim removed 0 bases at V and 10 bases at J, leaving 10 bases unmatched. This CDR3 contains 15 residues.

The genes are TRBV30 and TRBJ1-5, with D perhaps matching TRBD1 (5 bases). The ends were cut back, 1 base at V and 2 bases at J, with 9 bases in the middle. This CDR3 has 14 residues. Looked up from germline, CDR1 is GTSNPN and CDR2 is SVGIG (reference sequence). CDR3 bases: TGTGCCTGGAGTGCGGGGGATGGCAATCAGCCCCAGCATTTT. It codes for CAWSAGDGNQPQHF.

The V and J genes are TRBV4-1 and TRBJ2-1; tentative D call: TRBD1 (5 bases). V lost 0 bases and J lost 8, with 14 bases in between. The length of the CDR3 is 15 residues. Germline CDR1 reads MGHRA; CDR2 reads YSYEKL. Here the CDR3 DNA reads TGCGCCAGCAGCCAAGATGCTGCAGGGATTGATGAGCAGTTCTTC. It is translated as CASSQDAAGIDEQFF.

The V and J genes are TRBV27 and TRBJ2-1, with D hard to call. The CDR3 consists of 12 residues. Trimming pared 4 bases from V and 7 bases from J, leaving 8 bases between. The germline CDR1 and CDR2 sequences are MNHEY and SMNVEV (reference sequence). For the CDR3, the DNA is TGTGCCAGCAGTTCAATAGAAAATGAGCAGTTCTTC. It translates to CASSSIENEQFF.

V is TRBV5-4 and J is TRBJ2-1; D is undetermined. Germline CDR1 and CDR2: SGHNT and YYREEE (reference sequence). With 4 bases removed from V and 9 bases from J, the gap between germline ends came to 14 bases. The CDR3 consists of 13 residues. CDR3 protein: CASSKSTVAEQFF. The CDR3 DNA reads as TGTGCCAGCAGCAAAAGTACAGTGGCTGAGCAGTTCTTC. The full variable domain, in which reference TRBV5-4 and TRBJ2-1 provide the parts outside the CDR3, is ETGVTQSPTHLIKTRGQQVTLRCSSQSGHNTVSWYQQALGQGPQFIFQYYREEENGRGNFPPRFSGLQFPNYSSELNVNALELDDSALYLCASSKSTVAEQFFGPGTRLTVL.

This clone was recorded only once. V usage is TRBV18 and J usage is TRBJ2-1; D is unresolved. Trimming shortened V by 1 base and J by 8 bases, and 6 bases separated the two germline ends. Looked up from germline, CDR1 is KGHSH and CDR2 is LQKENI. CDR3 size: 12 residues. The CDR3 loop is CASSPRPDEQFF. The CDR3, as DNA: TGTGCCAGCTCACCACGTCCCGATGAGCAGTTCTTC.

This clone was seen just once. The gene calls are TRBV21-1 and TRBJ1-1; the listed D gene, TRBD1, was not tested against the DNA. TRBV21-1 corresponds to a pseudogene. This CDR3 spans 16 amino acids. CDR3 sequence reads: CASSKNSAGGNTEAFF. The DNA of the CDR3 is TGTGCCAGCAGCAAAAATTCCGCAGGGGGAAACACTGAAGCTTTCTTT.

This chain links TRBV7-6 with TRBJ2-7; D uncertain. V gave up 0 bases and J gave up 4 bases, with 7 bases separating them. Germline lookup yields CDR1 SGHVS and CDR2 FNYEAQ. The CDR3 is 13 residues long. CDR3 residues: CASSLALDYEQYF. The DNA of the CDR3 is TGTGCCAGCAGCTTAGCCCTAGATTACGAGCAGTACTTC.

The chain couples TRBV5-1 to TRBJ1-6, with TRBD1 matching 8 bases. Per the germline V gene, CDR1 is SGHRS and CDR2 is YFSETQ. The CDR3 has 18 amino acids. The V segment lost 3 bases and the J segment 1 base; nucleotides outside the gene matches: 9. The CDR3: CASSSQRTGSSYNSPLHF. The CDR3 DNA sequence: TGCGCCAGCAGCTCACAGAGGACAGGGTCGTCCTATAATTCACCCCTCCACTTT.

This clone showed up just once. V usage is TRBV2 and J usage is TRBJ2-7; 11 nucleotides line up with TRBD2. Trimming took 6 bases from V and 6 from J; bases not matched to a gene: 10. This CDR3 region has 15 residues. From germline, CDR1 is SNHLY and CDR2 FYNNEI. The CDR3 here is CASSPLAGEASEQYF. In DNA form, the CDR3 reads TGTGCCAGCAGCCCACTAGCGGGAGAGGCTTCCGAGCAGTACTTC.

The V call is TRBV18, the J call TRBJ1-2; TRBD1 matches 9 bases. CDR3 length: 14 residues. The V gene's germline CDR1 is KGHSH and CDR2 LQKENI. The ends lost 6 bases at V and 4 bases at J; junction bases unmatched: 6. CDR3 region: CASSTDRGRYGYTF. Written as DNA, the CDR3 is TGTGCCAGCTCGACGGACAGGGGCCGCTATGGCTACACCTTC.

This chain joins TRBV2 and TRBJ2-3; D perhaps matches TRBD1 (6 bases). Germline V gives CDR1 SNHLY, CDR2 FYNNEI. V lost 6 bases and J lost 2, with 12 bases in between. CDR3 size: 14 residues. The CDR3 DNA reads TGTGCCAGCAGACTCGGACAGATCACAGATACGCAGTATTTT. Protein: CASRLGQITDTQYF.

The chain employs TRBV3-1 (or the pseudogene TRBV3-2) and TRBJ1-2; 9 bases align to TRBD1. V dropped 1 base and J dropped 7; count of bases not matched to a gene: 4. This CDR3 contains 14 residues. CDR1 is LGHDT and CDR2 is YNNKEL in the germline V gene (reference sequence). This CDR3 reads CASSQAQGAGGYTF. In DNA form, the CDR3 reads TGTGCCAGCAGCCAAGCACAGGGGGCCGGTGGCTACACCTTC.

The chain joins TRBV5-5 to TRBJ2-7; 9 bases align to TRBD1. This CDR3 contains 14 residues. Germline V CDR1 and CDR2: SGHKS, YYEKEE (reference sequence). Losses at the gene ends were 3 bases for V and 4 bases for J; bases not matched to a gene: 5. For the CDR3, the DNA is TGTGCCAGCAGCTGGGGACAGGGAGAATACGAGCAGTACTTC. Translated, it gives CASSWGQGEYEQYF.

This chain connects TRBV15 to TRBJ1-2; D gene uncertain. Germline V gives CDR1 LNHNV, CDR2 YYDKDF (reference sequence). This CDR3 region has 18 residues. V was cut by 3 bases and J by 4 bases, with 24 bases left in between. The CDR3 coding sequence is TGTGCCACCAGCAGTCTACCCCCCCGGGCGGGCTACCGCTATGGCTACACCTTC. Translation gives CATSSLPPRAGYRYGYTF.

This clone was seen a handful of times. The V gene is TRBV19, the J gene TRBJ2-5; 8 bases map to TRBD2. The CDR3 runs 16 residues. The trim removed 3 bases at V and 4 bases at J, leaving 10 bases unmatched. Germline CDR1 reads LNHDA; CDR2 reads SQIVND (reference sequence). In DNA, the CDR3 is TGTGCCAGTAGTATCCGGACGGGAGGGGTGAGAGAGACCCAGTACTTC. The encoded protein is CASSIRTGGVRETQYF.

This chain links TRBV7-9 with TRBJ1-5; no definite D call. The CDR3 extends over 15 amino acids. Looked up from germline, CDR1 is SEHNR and CDR2 is FQNEAQ (reference sequence). V was cut by 3 bases and J by 0 bases, with 9 bases left in between. CDR3 in DNA: TGTGCCAGCAGCTTCGCCGGGAATAGCAATCAGCCCCAGCATTTT. This encodes CASSFAGNSNQPQHF.

CDR3 protein: CASRTGGAGVGYGYTF. The DNA of the CDR3 is TGTGCCAGTCGGACAGGGGGCGCGGGGGTTGGCTATGGCTACACCTTC. The J gene is TRBJ1-2, the V gene TRBV28, with 11 positions matching TRBD1. After removal of 9 bases from V and 4 bases from J, the junction contained 13 bases not matched to a gene. From germline, CDR1 is MDHEN and CDR2 SYDVKM. The CDR3 length is 16 residues.

The chain is built from TRBV30 and TRBJ1-2; perhaps TRBD1 as D (5 bases). The V end lost 1 base, the J end lost 7 bases, and 10 bases lay between the germline ends. This CDR3 has 12 amino acids. CDR1 and CDR2 (germline): GTSNPN, SVGIG (reference sequence). As DNA, the CDR3 is TGTGCCTGGAGTGAAAGCAGGGCTGGCTACACCTTC. It translates to CAWSESRAGYTF. The whole variable domain, remainder taken from reference TRBV30 and TRBJ1-2, is SQTIHQWPATLVQPVGSPLSLECTVEGTSNPNLYWYRQAAGRGLQLLFYSVGIGQISSEVPQNLSASRPQDRQFILSSKKLLLSDSGFYLCAWSESRAGYTFGSGTRLTVV.

This clone was detected only once. The chain has TRBV28 and TRBJ1-2, with D possibly being TRBD1 (6 bases). Germline V gives CDR1 MDHEN, CDR2 SYDVKM. This CDR3 region has 16 residues. Deletions cut 6 bases from V and 2 bases from J, with 19 bases between. The CDR3 spells CASSPSPGHGNYGYTF. CDR3 nucleotide sequence: TGTGCCAGCAGCCCCTCGCCGGGACACGGAAACTATGGCTACACCTTC.

The chain has TRBV9 and TRBJ1-1; 8 bases map to TRBD1. CDR1 and CDR2 (germline): SGDLS, YYNGEE. The V and J ends lost 4 bases and 14 bases, in that order; junction bases with no gene match: 10. This CDR3 contains 12 residues. The CDR3 sequence: CASSPRTGTKFF. The CDR3, as DNA: TGTGCCAGCAGCCCCCGGACAGGGACGAAATTCTTT.